This record looks at one T cell receptor (beta chain) sequence and its context. Its specificity is unknown. Some clones are missing from TCRdb's copy, which holds only in-frame ones; the method was immunoSEQ multiplex PCR. The table includes approximately 140,000 clones, under 95% detected once. The sample originates from a study of T cell responses to AZD1222 COVID-19 vaccine. Whole-study findings and limits: White British donors predominated, females outnumbered males, and clonal diversity was possibly underestimated. Just a handful of AZD1222 recipients tested seropositive at baseline.

The material sequenced was peripheral blood, taken on day 0 of AZD1222 vaccination. The receptor's source is an adult in good health.

The CDR3 sequence: CASSKKQNTEAFF. For the CDR3, the DNA is TGTGCCAGCAGTAAAAAACAGAACACTGAAGCTTTCTTT. The gene calls are TRBV12-3 or TRBV12-4 and TRBJ1-1; unclear D gene. The germline V and J ends were trimmed by 5 bases and 1 base, with 8 bases remaining between them. The CDR3 sequence is 13 residues long.